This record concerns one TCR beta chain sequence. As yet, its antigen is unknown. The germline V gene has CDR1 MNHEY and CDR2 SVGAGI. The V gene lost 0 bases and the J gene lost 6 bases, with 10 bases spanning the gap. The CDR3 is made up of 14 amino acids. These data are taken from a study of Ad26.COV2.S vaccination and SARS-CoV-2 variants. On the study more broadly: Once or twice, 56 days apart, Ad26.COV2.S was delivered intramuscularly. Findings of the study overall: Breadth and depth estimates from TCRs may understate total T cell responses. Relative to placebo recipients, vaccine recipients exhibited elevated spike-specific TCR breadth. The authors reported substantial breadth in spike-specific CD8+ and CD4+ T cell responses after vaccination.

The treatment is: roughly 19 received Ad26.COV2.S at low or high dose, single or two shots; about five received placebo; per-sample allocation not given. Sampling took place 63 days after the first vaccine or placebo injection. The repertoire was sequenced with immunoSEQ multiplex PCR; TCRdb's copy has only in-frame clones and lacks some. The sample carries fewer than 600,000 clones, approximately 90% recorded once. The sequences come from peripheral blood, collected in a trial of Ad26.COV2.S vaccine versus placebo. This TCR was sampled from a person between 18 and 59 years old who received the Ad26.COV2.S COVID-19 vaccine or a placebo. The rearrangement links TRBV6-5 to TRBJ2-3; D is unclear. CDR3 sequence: CASSYSRTQDTQYF. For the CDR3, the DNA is TGTGCCAGCAGTTACTCTCGAACCCAGGATACGCAGTATTTT.